This paragraph reports one TCR beta chain. The antigen is undetermined. This sample is part of a study of OX40 agonist ivuxolimab in advanced cancers. Turning to the study itself: Allowance was made for prior anti-PD-1, anti-PD-L1 or anti-CTLA-4 therapy, and approximately 41% had some.

Study-wide results and caveats: A proportion of nonresponders additionally exhibited low normalized T-cell clonal expansion.

Excluded were patients having autoimmune disease history or systemic immunosuppression. V gave up 7 bases and J gave up 8 bases; unmatched junction bases: 5. This CDR3 comprises 13 residues. The germline CDR1 and CDR2 sequences are SNHLY and FYNNEI. Generated by immunoSEQ multiplex PCR, the TCRdb table keeps only in-frame clones and is missing some. The data hold 70,000 or so clones, with roughly nine tenths observed a single time. The TCR comes from an adult with an advanced solid tumor such as melanoma, head and neck, liver or kidney cancer. The gene calls are TRBV2 and TRBJ2-1; 10 nucleotides align to TRBD2. This material consisted of CD4+ or CD8+ T cells sorted from blood, taken in a trial of the OX40 agonist ivuxolimab. This CDR3 reads CASTPSGRHEQFF. The CDR3 region has the DNA TGTGCCAGCACGCCTAGCGGGAGACATGAGCAGTTCTTC.